This TCR beta chain was recorded in a study of T cells after yellow fever vaccination. In this sample, this clonotype turned up a few times. TCRdb reprocessed the 5' RACE reads via MiXCR and lists one record per CDR3 protein. The sample yields a few hundred thousand distinct CDR3 sequences, 6.5% to 8.5% seen once. The CDR3 runs to 19 residues. Germline V CDR1 and CDR2: SNHLY, FYNNEI. The rearrangement joins TRBV2 to TRBJ2-7; TRBD1 might be the D (5 bases). This clonotype was obtained from a man aged 30-40 years who received the YFV17D yellow fever vaccine. The source material was CD4+ T cells sorted from PBMCs, sampled 15 days after the yellow fever booster vaccination. The CDR3 DNA is TGTACCTTCTGTTTATATCGGTTTAGTACCTCGGACAAGAACTACGAGCAGTACTTC. This translates into CTFCLYRFSTSDKNYEQYF.